These T cell receptor beta chains were read from a single sample in a study of shared clonotypes between healthy human individuals. Assay: immunoSEQ multiplex PCR; the TCRdb copy retains only in-frame clones and omits some. The table has a few million clones, approximately 95% seen once. The sample was naive CD4+ T cells sorted from blood. The receptor source for this set is a man younger than 35 in good health. The CDR3 runs from the conserved cysteine through the conserved F or W. D genes are given only for firm matches. Size tells how often a clone was seen (once, few, many) or the class of an expanded clone, and some rows leave it out.

NA	TRBJ2-1	TRBV5-1	NA	TGCGCCAGCAGCTTGGCTTCCGCGTGGTACAATGAGCAGTTCTTC	CASSLASAWYNEQFF
NA	TRBJ1-1	TRBV18	NA	TGTGCCAGCTCAATACGACAGGAGTCTCCGAATGAAGCTTTCTTT	CASSIRQESPNEAFF
NA	TRBJ2-7	TRBV21-1	NA	TGTGCCAGCAGCAAAGACAGCTTGTACGAGCAGTACTTC	CASSKDSLYEQYF
NA	TRBJ1-4	TRBV7-2	TRBD1	TGTGCCAGCAGCTCGGGACAGGTTGCAACTAATGAAAAACTGTTTTTT	CASSSGQVATNEKLFF
NA	TRBJ1-4	TRBV29-1	TRBD1	TGCAGCGACGGGAGGGACAGCGTCAATGAAAAACTGTTTTTT	CSDGRDSVNEKLFF
NA	TRBJ1-2	TRBV5-6	TRBD1	TGTGCCAGCAGCCGGGGACAGGGAATCGATGGCTACACCTTC	CASSRGQGIDGYTF
NA	TRBJ2-2	TRBV11-3	TRBD1	TGTGCCAGCAGCACACGACAGGGGGCGGGTTCCGGGGAGCTGTTTTTT	CASSTRQGAGSGELFF
NA	TRBJ1-2	TRBV6-6	NA	TGTGCCAGCAGTTCTAGCTATGGCTACACCTTC	CASSSSYGYTF
NA	TRBJ1-5	TRBV19	NA	TGTGCCAGTAGTATTGGCGGGGCCCAAGGGTCCAATCAGCCCCAGCATTTT	CASSIGGAQGSNQPQHF
once	TRBJ2-3	TRBV5-1	NA	TGCGCCAGCAGCTTGGGGCAGGGATTTAACACAGATACGCAGTATTTT	CASSLGQGFNTDTQYF
few	TRBJ1-1	TRBV18	NA	TGTGCCAGCTCAAATCCGGGTCCCAACACTGAAGCTTTCTTT	CASSNPGPNTEAFF
NA	TRBJ1-1	TRBV5-1	NA	TGCGCCAGCAGTCCTGGGACGCCCATGAACACTGAAGCTTTCTTT	CASSPGTPMNTEAFF
NA	TRBJ2-1	TRBV7-9	NA	TGTGCCAGCAGCTTAGTATTTCGACAGATAAATGAGCAGTTCTTC	CASSLVFRQINEQFF
NA	TRBJ1-2	TRBV18	NA	TGTGCCAGCTCACCGGGCCAGCAGACTAACTATGGCTACACCTTC	CASSPGQQTNYGYTF
NA	TRBJ2-7	TRBV18	TRBD1	TGTGCCAGCTCACAATCACTGGGACAGGGGGCGCGAGAGCAGTACTTC	CASSQSLGQGAREQYF
NA	TRBJ2-3	TRBV2	NA	TGTGCCACAAGACTCGACAGGAGCACAGATACGCAGTATTTT	CATRLDRSTDTQYF